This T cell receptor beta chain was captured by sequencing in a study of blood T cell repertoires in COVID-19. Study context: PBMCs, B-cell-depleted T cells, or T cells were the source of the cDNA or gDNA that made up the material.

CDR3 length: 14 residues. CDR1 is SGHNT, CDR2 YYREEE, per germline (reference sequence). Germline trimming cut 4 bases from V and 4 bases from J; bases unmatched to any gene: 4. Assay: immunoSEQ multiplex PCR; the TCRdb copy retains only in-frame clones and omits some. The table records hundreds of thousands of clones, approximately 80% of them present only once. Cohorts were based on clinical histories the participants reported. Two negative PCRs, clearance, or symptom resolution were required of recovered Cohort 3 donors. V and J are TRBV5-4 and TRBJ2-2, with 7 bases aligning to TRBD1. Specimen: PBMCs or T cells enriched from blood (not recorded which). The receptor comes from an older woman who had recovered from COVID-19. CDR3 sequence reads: CASSIQGFTGELFF. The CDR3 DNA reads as TGTGCCAGCAGCATACAGGGGTTCACCGGGGAGCTGTTTTTT.